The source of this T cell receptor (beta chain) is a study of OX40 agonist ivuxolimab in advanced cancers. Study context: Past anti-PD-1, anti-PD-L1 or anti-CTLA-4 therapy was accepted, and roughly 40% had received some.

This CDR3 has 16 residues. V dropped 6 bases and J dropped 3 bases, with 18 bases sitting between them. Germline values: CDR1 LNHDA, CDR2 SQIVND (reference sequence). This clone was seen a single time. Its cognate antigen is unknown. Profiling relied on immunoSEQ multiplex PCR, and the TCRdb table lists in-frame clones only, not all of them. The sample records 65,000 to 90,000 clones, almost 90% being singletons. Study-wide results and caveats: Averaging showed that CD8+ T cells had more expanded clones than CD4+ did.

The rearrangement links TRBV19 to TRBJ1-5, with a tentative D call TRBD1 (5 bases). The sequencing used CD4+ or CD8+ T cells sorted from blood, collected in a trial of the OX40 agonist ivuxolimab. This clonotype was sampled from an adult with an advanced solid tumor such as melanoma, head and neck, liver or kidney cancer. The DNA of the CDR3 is TGTGCCAGTAGGACTCTCGACAGAGTAGCCAATCAGCCCCAGCATTTT. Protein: CASRTLDRVANQPQHF.